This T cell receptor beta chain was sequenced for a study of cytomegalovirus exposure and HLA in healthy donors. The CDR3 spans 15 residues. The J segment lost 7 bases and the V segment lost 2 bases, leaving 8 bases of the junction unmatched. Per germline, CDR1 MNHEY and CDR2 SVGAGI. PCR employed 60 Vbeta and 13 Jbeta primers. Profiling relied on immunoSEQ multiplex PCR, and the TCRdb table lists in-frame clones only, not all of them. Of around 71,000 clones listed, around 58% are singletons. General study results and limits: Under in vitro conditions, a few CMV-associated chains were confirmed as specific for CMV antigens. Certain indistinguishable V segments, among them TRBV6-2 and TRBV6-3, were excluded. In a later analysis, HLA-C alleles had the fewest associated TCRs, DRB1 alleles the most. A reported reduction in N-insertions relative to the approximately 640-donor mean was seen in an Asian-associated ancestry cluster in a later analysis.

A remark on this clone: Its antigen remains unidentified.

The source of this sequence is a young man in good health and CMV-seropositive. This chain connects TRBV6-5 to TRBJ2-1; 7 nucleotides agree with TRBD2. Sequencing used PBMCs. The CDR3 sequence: CASSYEGGSRNEQFF. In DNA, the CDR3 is TGTGCCAGCAGTTACGAAGGCGGGAGTCGGAATGAGCAGTTCTTC.